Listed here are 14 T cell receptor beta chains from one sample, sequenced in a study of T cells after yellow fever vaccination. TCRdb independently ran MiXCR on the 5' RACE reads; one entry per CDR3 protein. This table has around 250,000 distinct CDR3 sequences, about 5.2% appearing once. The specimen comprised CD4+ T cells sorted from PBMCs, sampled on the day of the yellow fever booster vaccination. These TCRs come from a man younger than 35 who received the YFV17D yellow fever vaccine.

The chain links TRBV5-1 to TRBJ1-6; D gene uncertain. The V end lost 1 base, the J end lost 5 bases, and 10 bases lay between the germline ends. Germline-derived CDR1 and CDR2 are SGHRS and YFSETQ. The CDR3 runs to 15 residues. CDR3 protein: CASSLMTENNSPLHF. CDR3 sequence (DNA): TGCGCCAGCAGCTTGATGACGGAAAATAATTCACCCCTCCACTTT.

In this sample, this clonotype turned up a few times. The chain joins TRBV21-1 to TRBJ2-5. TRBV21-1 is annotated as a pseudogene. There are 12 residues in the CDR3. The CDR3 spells CASSNVGETQYF. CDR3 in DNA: TGTGCCAGCAGCAACGTCGGGGAGACCCAGTACTTC.

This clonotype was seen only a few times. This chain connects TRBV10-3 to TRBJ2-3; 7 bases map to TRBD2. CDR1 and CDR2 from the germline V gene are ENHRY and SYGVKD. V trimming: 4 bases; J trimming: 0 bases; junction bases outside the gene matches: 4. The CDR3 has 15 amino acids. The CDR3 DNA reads TGTGCCATCAGTGCCTTGGGGGGGAGCACAGATACGCAGTATTTT. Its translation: CAISALGGSTDTQYF.

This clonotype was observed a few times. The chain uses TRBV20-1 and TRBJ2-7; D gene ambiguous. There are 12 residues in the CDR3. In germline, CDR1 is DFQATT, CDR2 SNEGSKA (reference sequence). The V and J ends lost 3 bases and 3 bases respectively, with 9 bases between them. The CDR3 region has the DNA TGCAGTGCTAGCTCAGTTAACTACGAGCAGTACTTC. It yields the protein CSASSVNYEQYF.

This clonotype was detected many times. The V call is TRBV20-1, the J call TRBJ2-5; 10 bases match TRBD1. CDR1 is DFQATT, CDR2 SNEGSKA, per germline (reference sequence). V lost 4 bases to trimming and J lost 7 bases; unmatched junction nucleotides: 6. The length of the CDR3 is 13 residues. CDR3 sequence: CSAMDRGLSTQYF. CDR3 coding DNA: TGCAGTGCTATGGACAGGGGGTTATCGACCCAGTACTTC.

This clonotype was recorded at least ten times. In nucleotides, the CDR3 is TGCGCCAGCAGCTTGAAGGATACGGTGGGCTATCAGCCCCAGCATTTT. This codes for CASSLKDTVGYQPQHF. This sequence joins TRBV5-1 and TRBJ1-5, with D unresolved. There are 16 residues in the CDR3. V lost 1 base and J 5 bases, leaving 16 bases between the germline ends. Germline CDR1 and CDR2: SGHRS and YFSETQ.

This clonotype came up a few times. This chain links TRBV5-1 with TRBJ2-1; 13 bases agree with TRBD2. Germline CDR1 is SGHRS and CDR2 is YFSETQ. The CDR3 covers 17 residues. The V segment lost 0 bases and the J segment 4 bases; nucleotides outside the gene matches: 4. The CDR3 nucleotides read TGCGCCAGCAGCTTGGAACTAGCGGGGGGGCCTTACAATGAGCAGTTCTTC. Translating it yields CASSLELAGGPYNEQFF.

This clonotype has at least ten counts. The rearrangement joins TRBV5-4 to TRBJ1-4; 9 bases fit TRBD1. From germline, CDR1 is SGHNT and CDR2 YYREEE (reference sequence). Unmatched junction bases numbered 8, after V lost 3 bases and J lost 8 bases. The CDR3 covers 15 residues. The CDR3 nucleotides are TGTGCCAGCAGCTCGGAACAGGGGGCACGGGAAAAACTGTTTTTT. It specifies CASSSEQGAREKLFF. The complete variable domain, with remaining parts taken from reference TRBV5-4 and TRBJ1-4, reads ETGVTQSPTHLIKTRGQQVTLRCSSQSGHNTVSWYQQALGQGPQFIFQYYREEENGRGNFPPRFSGLQFPNYSSELNVNALELDDSALYLCASSSEQGAREKLFFGSGTQLSVL.

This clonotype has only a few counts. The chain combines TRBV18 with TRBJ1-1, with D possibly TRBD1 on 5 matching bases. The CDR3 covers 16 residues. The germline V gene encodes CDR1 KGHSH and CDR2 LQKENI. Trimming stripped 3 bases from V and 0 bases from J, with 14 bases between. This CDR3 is CASSPNNGGVNTEAFF. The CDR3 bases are TGTGCCAGCTCACCGAATAACGGGGGAGTGAACACTGAAGCTTTCTTT. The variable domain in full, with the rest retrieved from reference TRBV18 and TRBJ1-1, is NAGVMQNPRHLVRRRGQEARLRCSPMKGHSHVYWYRQLPEEGLKFMVYLQKENIIDESGMPKERFSAEFPKEGPSILRIQQVVRGDSAAYFCASSPNNGGVNTEAFFGQGTRLTVV.

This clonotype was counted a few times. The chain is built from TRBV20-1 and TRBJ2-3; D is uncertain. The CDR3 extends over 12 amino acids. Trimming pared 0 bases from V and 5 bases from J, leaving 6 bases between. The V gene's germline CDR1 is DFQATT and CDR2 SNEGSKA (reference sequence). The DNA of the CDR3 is TGCAGTGCTAGAGATGTTATAGATACGCAGTATTTT. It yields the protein CSARDVIDTQYF.

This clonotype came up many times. Here the CDR3 DNA reads TGTGCCAGCAGACCGCTGTCAGCCACCAATCAGCCCCAGCATTTT. This gives the protein CASRPLSATNQPQHF. V usage is TRBV6-5 and J usage is TRBJ1-5; the D is unclear. The V end lost 6 bases, the J end lost 3 bases, and 15 bases lay between the germline ends. Per germline, CDR1 MNHEY and CDR2 SVGAGI. The CDR3 covers 15 residues.

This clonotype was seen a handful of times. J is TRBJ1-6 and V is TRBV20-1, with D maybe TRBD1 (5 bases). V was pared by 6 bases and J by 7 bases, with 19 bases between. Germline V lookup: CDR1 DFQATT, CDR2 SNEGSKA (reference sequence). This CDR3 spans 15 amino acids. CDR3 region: CSAIDTRGHNSPLHF. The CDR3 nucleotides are TGCAGTGCCATAGACACAAGGGGCCACAATTCACCCCTCCACTTT.

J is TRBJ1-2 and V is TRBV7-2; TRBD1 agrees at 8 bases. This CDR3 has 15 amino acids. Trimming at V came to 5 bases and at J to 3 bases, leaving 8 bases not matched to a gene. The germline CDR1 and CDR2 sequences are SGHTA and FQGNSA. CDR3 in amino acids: CASSPGQGVYYGYTF. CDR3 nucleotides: TGTGCCAGCAGCCCCGGACAGGGTGTTTACTATGGCTACACCTTC.

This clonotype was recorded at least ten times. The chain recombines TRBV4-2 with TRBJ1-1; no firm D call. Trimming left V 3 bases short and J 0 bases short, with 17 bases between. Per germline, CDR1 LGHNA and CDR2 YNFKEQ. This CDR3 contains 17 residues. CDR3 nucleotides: TGTGCCAGCAGCCACCAACCTGTGGGAATTATGAACACTGAAGCTTTCTTT. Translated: CASSHQPVGIMNTEAFF.